The 29 T cell receptor beta chains presented below share a single source sample, sequenced in a study of human T cells and chemical hapten exposure. Sample time point: patch test 2, 6 weeks after DPC sensitization. Treatment reported: therapeutic diphenylcyclopropenone sensitization with weekly scalp DPC. Blood, whole and unfractionated, served as the source for total RNA extraction. TCRdb re-called the RACE reads with MiXCR, one entry per CDR3 protein. The sample holds tens of thousands of distinct CDR3 sequences; roughly 9% are singletons and the top ten take 11% to 15%. The sequencing here drew on whole blood, taken in connection with sensitization to the hapten diphenylcyclopropenone (DPC). These TCRs come from a woman in her 30s with alopecia areata. Some clones in this sample may be carry-over from other donors' samples.

The chain has TRBV30 and TRBJ2-3; 7 nucleotides agree with TRBD2. Germline loops: CDR1 GTSNPN, CDR2 SVGIG (reference sequence). The V segment lost 7 bases and the J segment 2 bases; nucleotides outside the gene matches: 12. This CDR3 spans 15 amino acids. CDR3 nucleotide sequence: TGTGCCTCGAACTCCCCCGGGACTACCACAGATACGCAGTATTTT. It translates to CASNSPGTTTDTQYF.

This clonotype came up many times. J is TRBJ1-5 and V is TRBV7-2; a weak D match, TRBD1 (6 bases). V was shortened by 5 bases and J by 0 bases, with 11 bases between the two germline ends. CDR3 length: 15 amino acids. Per germline, CDR1 SGHTA and CDR2 FQGNSA. The CDR3 bases are TGTGCCAGCAGCCTACAGGGTATTAGCAATCAGCCCCAGCATTTT. Translated: CASSLQGISNQPQHF.

CDR3 sequence (DNA): TGCGCCAGCAGCCAAAGCAGGGGATCCTACAATGAGCAGTTCTTC. The encoded protein is CASSQSRGSYNEQFF. The J gene is TRBJ2-1, the V gene TRBV4-1; possibly TRBD1 for D (6 bases). Germline V gene lookup returns CDR1 MGHRA and CDR2 YSYEKL. Trimming removed 2 bases at V and 1 base at J, with 9 bases between. The CDR3 contains 15 residues.

This clonotype was counted only a few times. The rearrangement links TRBV20-1 to TRBJ1-2, with no clear D. The V and J ends lost 3 bases and 2 bases respectively, with 7 bases between them. Germline CDR1 DFQATT, CDR2 SNEGSKA (reference sequence). This CDR3 comprises 12 residues. This chain's CDR3 is CSASSANYGYTF. CDR3 coding DNA: TGCAGTGCTAGTAGTGCCAACTATGGCTACACCTTC.

The chain joins TRBV7-2 to TRBJ2-3; D gene ambiguous. The V end was cut by 4 bases, the J end by 0 bases, with 14 bases between. Germline values: CDR1 SGHTA, CDR2 FQGNSA. This CDR3 is built from 16 residues. The CDR3 sequence is CASSSPTWTSTDTQYF. The DNA for the CDR3 is TGTGCCAGCAGCTCCCCCACTTGGACGAGCACAGATACGCAGTATTTT.

The V gene is TRBV12-3 or TRBV12-4, the J gene TRBJ1-5; the D gene is possibly TRBD1 (5 bases). Trimming removed 2 bases from V and 6 bases from J, with 11 bases in between. The CDR3 has 14 residues. CDR3 in DNA: TGTGCCAGCAGTTTATCCGGGGGAGGTCAGCCCCAGCATTTT. Its protein product is CASSLSGGGQPQHF.

This clonotype has a count of ten or more. This chain joins TRBV7-9 and TRBJ2-7, with D uncertain. CDR1 and CDR2 (germline): SEHNR, FQNEAQ (reference sequence). Trimming left V 8 bases short and J 3 bases short, with 8 bases between. This CDR3 has 11 amino acids. This CDR3 reads CASGGLYEQYF. In nucleotides, the CDR3 is TGTGCCAGCGGCGGCCTCTACGAGCAGTACTTC.

This clonotype was found a few times. V is TRBV7-9 and J is TRBJ2-1; TRBD2 agrees at 10 bases. Unmatched junction bases numbered 1, after V lost 3 bases and J lost 5 bases. The CDR3 is made up of 14 amino acids. Germline CDR1 reads SEHNR; CDR2 reads FQNEAQ (reference sequence). The CDR3 protein is CASSFGTSDNEQFF. Written as DNA, the CDR3 is TGTGCCAGCAGCTTCGGGACTAGCGACAATGAGCAGTTCTTC.

This clonotype was detected a few times. This chain joins TRBV6-6 and TRBJ1-5, with D possibly matching TRBD1 (6 bases). The V end was cut by 0 bases, the J end by 6 bases, with 15 bases between. The CDR3 extends over 16 amino acids. Germline loops: CDR1 MNHNY, CDR2 SVGAGI (reference sequence). The DNA for the CDR3 is TGTGCCAGCAGTTACTCGTCGGCAGGGGCCGGTCAGCCCCAGCATTTT. Residues: CASSYSSAGAGQPQHF.

This clonotype appeared many times. The chain has TRBV29-1 and TRBJ2-5; the match to TRBD1 covers 8 bases. The germline CDR1 and CDR2 sequences are SQVTM and ANQGSEA. The length of the CDR3 is 14 residues. Trimming took 4 bases from V and 5 from J; bases not matched to a gene: 9. CDR3 protein: CSVGPTGGWETQYF. The CDR3 DNA follows: TGCAGCGTTGGACCAACAGGGGGGTGGGAGACCCAGTACTTC.

This clonotype was counted at least ten times. In DNA, the CDR3 is TGCAGTGCTAGAGACCCTCCCGTTCATGGCTACACCTTC. This codes for CSARDPPVHGYTF. This chain links TRBV20-1 with TRBJ1-2; D remains ambiguous. Trimming left V 0 bases short and J 6 bases short, with 11 bases between. The CDR3 has 13 residues. The germline CDR1 and CDR2 sequences are DFQATT and SNEGSKA (reference sequence).

This clonotype was observed many times. This chain joins TRBV5-1 and TRBJ2-2; perhaps TRBD1 as D (6 bases). Germline loops: CDR1 SGHRS, CDR2 YFSETQ. The CDR3 contains 15 residues. Trimming took 5 bases from V and 2 from J, leaving 13 bases between them. The CDR3 is CASRMGHINTGELFF. The CDR3 nucleotides are TGCGCCAGCAGAATGGGACACATCAACACCGGGGAGCTGTTTTTT.

The chain has TRBV14 and TRBJ2-7, with D uncertain. Germline CDR1 and CDR2: SGHDN and FVKESK. Trimming removed 1 base at V and 0 bases at J, with 4 bases between. CDR3 size: 13 residues. The CDR3, as DNA: TGTGCCAGCAGCCAAGGCCACTCCTACGAGCAGTACTTC. Its translation is CASSQGHSYEQYF.

This clonotype showed up many times. V and J are TRBV6-2 or TRBV6-3 and TRBJ1-5; D ambiguous. Germline CDR1 MNHEY, CDR2 SVGEGT. V gave up 2 bases and J gave up 0 bases, with 14 bases separating them. This CDR3 spans 17 amino acids. In DNA, the CDR3 is TGTGCCAGCAGTTACGAGTTCACAGCTTATAGCAATCAGCCCCAGCATTTT. Translating gives CASSYEFTAYSNQPQHF.

This clonotype has a count of ten or more. This chain connects TRBV2 to TRBJ2-1, with a weak D call TRBD1 (6 bases). The CDR3 length is 15 residues. Trimming removed 3 bases at V and 1 base at J, with 10 bases between. CDR1 is SNHLY and CDR2 is FYNNEI in the germline V gene. As DNA, the CDR3 is TGTGCCAGCAGTGAGGACAGAATTTCCTACAATGAGCAGTTCTTC. It specifies CASSEDRISYNEQFF. The whole variable domain, filled in from reference TRBV2 and TRBJ2-1, reads EPEVTQTPSHQVTQMGQEVILRCVPISNHLYFYWYRQILGQKVEFLVSFYNNEISEKSEIFDDQFSVERPDGSNFTLKIRSTKLEDSAMYFCASSEDRISYNEQFFGPGTRLTVL.

This sequence joins TRBV20-1 and TRBJ1-6, with D maybe TRBD1 (5 bases). Trimming pared 2 bases from V and 1 base from J, leaving 15 bases between. This CDR3 spans 17 amino acids. Per the germline V gene, CDR1 is DFQATT and CDR2 is SNEGSKA (reference sequence). CDR3 sequence: CSARFIDSSSYNSPLHF. For the CDR3, the DNA is TGCAGTGCTAGATTCATCGACAGCTCATCCTATAATTCACCCCTCCACTTT.

This clonotype showed up just a few times. The CDR3 is CSAGTFGYEQYF. In nucleotides, the CDR3 is TGCAGCGCCGGGACGTTCGGGTACGAGCAGTACTTC. V is TRBV29-1 and J is TRBJ2-7; D may correspond to TRBD1 or TRBD2 (5 bases each). Trimming removed 7 bases from V and 4 bases from J, with 14 bases in between. The CDR3 totals 12 residues. CDR1 and CDR2 (germline): SQVTM, ANQGSEA.

This clonotype was seen more than once but under ten times. The chain carries TRBV7-8 and TRBJ2-1; D might be TRBD1 or TRBD2, each matching 5 bases. This CDR3 has 15 amino acids. CDR1 SGHVS and CDR2 FQNEAQ come from the germline V gene. With 1 base removed from V and 2 bases from J, the gap between germline ends came to 9 bases. CDR3: CASSLGGVPYNEQFF. DNA of the CDR3: TGTGCCAGCAGCTTAGGAGGGGTCCCCTACAATGAGCAGTTCTTC. The full variable domain, its missing parts supplied by reference TRBV7-8 and TRBJ2-1, is GAGVSQSPRYKVAKRGQDVALRCDPISGHVSLFWYQQALGQGPEFLTYFQNEAQLDKSGLPSDRFFAERPEGSVSTLKIQRTQQEDSAVYLCASSLGGVPYNEQFFGPGTRLTVL.

V usage is TRBV5-1 and J usage is TRBJ2-6; 8 nucleotides agree with TRBD1. CDR3 size: 17 residues. Germline-derived CDR1 and CDR2 are SGHRS and YFSETQ. Trimming at V came to 1 base and at J to 0 bases, leaving 3 bases not matched to a gene. This chain's CDR3 is CASSLTGGSSGANVLTF. CDR3 bases: TGCGCCAGCAGCTTGACAGGGGGGTCCTCTGGGGCCAACGTCCTGACTTTC.

This clonotype has a handful of counts. Written as DNA, the CDR3 is TGTGCCAGCAGTACCACCAGGGGAGCAGCTAACTATGGCTACACCTTC. This translates into CASSTTRGAANYGYTF. The chain recombines TRBV27 with TRBJ1-2; tentative D call: TRBD1 (6 bases). V was cut by 5 bases and J by 0 bases, with 16 bases left in between. The CDR3 is 16 residues long. The germline V gene has CDR1 MNHEY and CDR2 SMNVEV (reference sequence).

This clonotype was seen many times. This chain links TRBV28 with TRBJ1-1, with TRBD1 identical over 8 bases. CDR3 length: 14 residues. Per the germline V gene, CDR1 is MDHEN and CDR2 is SYDVKM. The V and J ends lost 4 bases and 1 base, in that order; junction bases with no gene match: 2. The DNA of the CDR3 is TGTGCCAGCAGTTCGGGGACAGGGAACACTGAAGCTTTCTTT. This codes for CASSSGTGNTEAFF.

V is TRBV5-1 and J is TRBJ2-5; maybe TRBD2 (6 bases). The germline V gene has CDR1 SGHRS and CDR2 YFSETQ. The CDR3 length is 15 residues. The germline V and J ends were trimmed by 0 bases and 4 bases, with 13 bases remaining between them. The CDR3 reads CASSLAGQEGETQYF. In DNA form, the CDR3 reads TGCGCCAGCAGCTTGGCAGGGCAGGAGGGAGAGACCCAGTACTTC.

The rearrangement links TRBV7-8 to TRBJ2-7; D is undetermined. CDR3 length: 15 amino acids. Trimming stripped 1 base from V and 3 bases from J, with 13 bases between. Germline CDR1 is SGHVS and CDR2 is FQNEAQ. CDR3: CASSLGPQGSYEQYF. The CDR3 nucleotides read TGTGCCAGCAGCTTAGGCCCGCAAGGAAGCTACGAGCAGTACTTC.

This clonotype was recorded a few times. The V call is TRBV2, the J call TRBJ2-5; D remains ambiguous. The CDR3 has 15 amino acids. Germline-derived CDR1 and CDR2 are SNHLY and FYNNEI. Between the trimmed V and J ends, which lost 8 bases and 2 bases, there was a span of 18 bases. The CDR3 DNA reads TGTGCCAGCCACAATCGTGCCTCGGCACAAGAGACCCAGTACTTC. This codes for CASHNRASAQETQYF.

The chain is built from TRBV7-3 and TRBJ2-1; 8 positions match TRBD2. The V segment lost 5 bases and the J segment 6 bases; nucleotides outside the gene matches: 12. Germline lookup yields CDR1 SGHTA and CDR2 FQGTGA. The CDR3 loop spans 16 amino acids. The CDR3 sequence: CASSLQRAGVSNEQFF. In DNA, the CDR3 is TGTGCCAGCAGCCTCCAGCGAGCGGGGGTCAGCAATGAGCAGTTCTTC.

The chain links TRBV19 to TRBJ2-1, with D unresolved. The CDR3 runs 14 residues. The V gene's germline CDR1 is LNHDA and CDR2 SQIVND (reference sequence). V lost 1 base and J 4 bases, leaving 8 bases between the germline ends. The CDR3 spells CASSIVPLYNEQFF. CDR3 DNA: TGTGCCAGTAGTATAGTCCCGCTTTACAATGAGCAGTTCTTC.

This clonotype was observed at least ten times. This chain connects TRBV20-1 to TRBJ2-7; 7 bases align to TRBD2. Trimming cost V 0 bases and J 5 bases; bases outside gene matches: 4. Germline lookup yields CDR1 DFQATT and CDR2 SNEGSKA (reference sequence). This CDR3 comprises 13 residues. The CDR3 loop reads CSARDGRGHEQYF. The CDR3 region has the DNA TGCAGTGCTAGAGATGGGAGGGGCCACGAGCAGTACTTC.

This clonotype was counted many times. The rearrangement joins TRBV3-1 to TRBJ2-7; the D is unclear. Germline V lookup: CDR1 LGHDT, CDR2 YNNKEL (reference sequence). The CDR3 has 12 amino acids. Between the trimmed V and J ends, which lost 3 bases and 4 bases, there was a span of 7 bases. The CDR3 region is CASSHSPYEQYF. CDR3 nucleotide sequence: TGTGCCAGCAGCCATAGCCCATACGAGCAGTACTTC.

This chain joins TRBV18 and TRBJ2-2; D remains unclear. This CDR3 is built from 16 residues. Trimming pared 1 base from V and 1 base from J, leaving 10 bases between. Per the germline V gene, CDR1 is KGHSH and CDR2 is LQKENI. The CDR3 sequence is CASSPRQVKNTGELFF. Written as DNA, the CDR3 is TGTGCCAGCTCACCACGGCAGGTGAAGAACACCGGGGAGCTGTTTTTT.